The 9 T cell receptor beta chains in this list originate from one sample, sequenced in a study of beta chain features in type 1 diabetes. General study points: There was a moderate but significant shortening of TCRB CDR3s in all four CD4+ subsets of Type 1 diabetes patients.

The sequenced template was cDNA made from the entire isolated RNA. The data were produced by immunoSEQ multiplex PCR, yet TCRdb's version contains in-frame clones alone and is incomplete. The sample lists a few hundred thousand clones; around 16% were seen once. For these TCRs, the target antigens are not known. The sample taken for sequencing was naive CD4+ T cells from blood. Source of these receptors: a young man with type 1 diabetes.

The chain links TRBV4-1 to TRBJ2-1, with D possibly TRBD2 on 6 matching bases. This CDR3 has 14 amino acids. Germline values: CDR1 MGHRA, CDR2 YSYEKL. The V end was cut by 5 bases, the J end by 5 bases, with 13 bases between. The CDR3 DNA is TGCGCCAGCAGCTTGAAGGAGGGGAACAATGAGCAGTTCTTC. It codes for CASSLKEGNNEQFF.

The chain combines TRBV18 with TRBJ2-7; D possibly corresponds to TRBD2 (5 bases). Germline values: CDR1 KGHSH, CDR2 LQKENI. V was shortened by 5 bases and J by 5 bases, with 22 bases between the two germline ends. This CDR3 has 16 residues. The CDR3 DNA follows: TGTGCCAGCTCAACTCGTGGGTCCCGGGAAATCAACGAGCAGTACTTC. Amino acids: CASSTRGSREINEQYF.

The genes are TRBV30 and TRBJ2-5; D call uncertain. CDR3 length: 14 residues. CDR1 and CDR2 (germline): GTSNPN, SVGIG (reference sequence). The germline V and J ends were trimmed by 3 bases and 5 bases, with 16 bases remaining between them. CDR3 loop: CAWSPGGGAETQYF. The CDR3 nucleotides read TGTGCCTGGAGCCCTGGTGGCGGCGCGGAGACCCAGTACTTC.

The rearrangement uses TRBV5-1 and TRBJ2-7, with 7 bases that match TRBD1. The CDR3 has 14 residues. Germline loops: CDR1 SGHRS, CDR2 YFSETQ. The J segment lost 4 bases and the V segment lost 4 bases, leaving 8 bases of the junction unmatched. The CDR3: CASSPAGTAYEQYF. CDR3 bases: TGCGCCAGCAGCCCGGCCGGGACAGCATACGAGCAGTACTTC.

V usage is TRBV5-1 and J usage is TRBJ2-5, with D possibly matching TRBD1 (6 bases). This CDR3 spans 14 amino acids. Germline V gives CDR1 SGHRS, CDR2 YFSETQ. Deletions cut 4 bases from V and 1 base from J, with 11 bases between. CDR3: CASSDDRSQETQYF. The DNA of the CDR3 is TGCGCCAGCAGCGACGACAGGTCCCAAGAGACCCAGTACTTC.

The V gene is TRBV14, the J gene TRBJ2-2; D unclear. Germline CDR1 and CDR2: SGHDN and FVKESK. This CDR3 is built from 13 residues. Between the trimmed V and J ends, which lost 1 base and 5 bases, there was a span of 5 bases. The CDR3 nucleotides are TGTGCCAGCAGCCAAGTCGGGACCGGGGAGCTGTTTTTT. Translating gives CASSQVGTGELFF.

This clone was detected only a few times. The chain combines TRBV9 with TRBJ2-3, with TRBD2 identical over 10 bases. V shed 4 bases, J shed 6 bases, and the junction held 5 bases outside the gene matches. This CDR3 region has 14 residues. CDR1 is SGDLS, CDR2 YYNGEE, per germline. The DNA of the CDR3 is TGTGCCAGCAGCAATAGCGGGGGGACGGATACGCAGTATTTT. It yields the protein CASSNSGGTDTQYF.

The chain links TRBV29-1 to TRBJ1-1; D perhaps matches TRBD1 (5 bases). Germline CDR1 reads SQVTM; CDR2 reads ANQGSEA. Trimming took 1 base from V and 0 from J, leaving 6 bases between them. The CDR3 is 13 residues long. The CDR3 protein is CSVEGTLNTEAFF. The CDR3 coding sequence is TGCAGCGTTGAAGGGACATTGAACACTGAAGCTTTCTTT.

The V gene is TRBV19, the J gene TRBJ1-5, with 7 bases aligning to TRBD1. The CDR3 extends over 14 amino acids. V was pared by 6 bases and J by 4 bases, with 6 bases of the junction left unmatched. CDR1 is LNHDA and CDR2 is SQIVND in the germline V gene (reference sequence). CDR3 coding DNA: TGTGCCAGTAGGCGGCCAGGGGGGAATCAGCCCCAGCATTTT. Translation: CASRRPGGNQPQHF.